This TCR beta chain was identified during a study of cytomegalovirus exposure and HLA in healthy donors. Study conclusions and caveats: Among immune exposure information, only CMV serostatus was available.

Comments on this clone: Its target is not known.

Trimming left V 7 bases short and J 0 bases short, with 16 bases between. The V gene's germline CDR1 is SGHVS and CDR2 FQNEAQ. This CDR3 is 16 amino acids long. The primer mix had 60 Vbeta and 13 Jbeta primers. TCRdb's table, derived via immunoSEQ multiplex PCR, lists solely in-frame clones and lacks some. The profile shows some 190,000 clones, about 80% of them singletons. Sample: PBMCs. The chain links TRBV7-8 to TRBJ1-3; D is possibly TRBD1 (5 bases). The source is a man aged 18 to 35 in good health and CMV-seronegative. CDR3: CASKVKGLNSGNTIYF. DNA for the CDR3: TGTGCCAGCAAAGTTAAGGGACTCAACTCTGGAAACACCATATATTTT.